The 4 T cell receptor beta chains given below trace back to one sample, sequenced in a study of blood T cell repertoires in COVID-19. Sequenced by immunoSEQ multiplex PCR; TCRdb stores in-frame clones only, minus some. The sample lists under 200,000 clones; 87% were seen once. The sample comprised peripheral blood. Receptors originate from a man in his sixties with active or convalescent COVID-19.

The chain employs TRBV2 and TRBJ2-7; TRBD1 agrees at 11 bases. Trimming removed 6 bases from V and 3 bases from J; junction bases left unmatched: 7. The CDR3 sequence is 15 residues long. Germline V CDR1 and CDR2: SNHLY, FYNNEI. In nucleotides, the CDR3 is TGTGCCAGCAGGAAGGAGGGGACAGGGGGCTACGAGCAGTACTTC. This gives the protein CASRKEGTGGYEQYF.

The chain has TRBV7-3 and TRBJ2-2; D is possibly TRBD2 (6 bases). Trimming shortened V by 5 bases and J by 8 bases, and 12 bases separated the two germline ends. This CDR3 has 13 residues. Germline V gene lookup returns CDR1 SGHTA and CDR2 FQGTGA. CDR3 nucleotides: TGTGCCAGCAGCCCTCAAGCGGGTGGGGAGCTGTTTTTT. It is translated as CASSPQAGGELFF.

The genes are TRBV5-6 and TRBJ2-7, with 7 bases fitting TRBD1. V dropped 4 bases and J dropped 1; count of bases not matched to a gene: 8. The CDR3 loop spans 15 amino acids. From germline, CDR1 is SGHDT and CDR2 YYEEEE. The CDR3 bases are TGTGCCAGCAGCCCCGGACAGGATCGGTCCTACGAGCAGTACTTC. It encodes CASSPGQDRSYEQYF.

The chain combines TRBV6-2 or TRBV6-3 with TRBJ2-7; TRBD1 matches 7 bases. CDR3 size: 18 residues. V shed 0 bases, J shed 2 bases, and the junction held 13 bases outside the gene matches. From germline, CDR1 is MNHEY and CDR2 SVGEGT. The CDR3 loop is CASSYSIRAGGDTYEQYF. In nucleotides, the CDR3 is TGTGCCAGCAGTTACTCGATTAGAGCAGGGGGTGACACCTACGAGCAGTACTTC.